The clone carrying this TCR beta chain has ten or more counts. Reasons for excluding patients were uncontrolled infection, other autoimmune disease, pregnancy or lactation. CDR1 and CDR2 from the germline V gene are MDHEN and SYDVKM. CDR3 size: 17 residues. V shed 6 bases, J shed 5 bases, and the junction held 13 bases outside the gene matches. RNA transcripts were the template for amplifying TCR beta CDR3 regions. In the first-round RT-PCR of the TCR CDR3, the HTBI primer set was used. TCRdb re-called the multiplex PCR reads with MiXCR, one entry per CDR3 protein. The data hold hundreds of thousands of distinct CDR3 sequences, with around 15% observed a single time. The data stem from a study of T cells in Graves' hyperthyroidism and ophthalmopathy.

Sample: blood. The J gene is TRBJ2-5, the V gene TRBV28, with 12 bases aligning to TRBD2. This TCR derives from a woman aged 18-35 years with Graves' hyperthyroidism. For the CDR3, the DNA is TGTGCCAGCAGGAGCCTATGGACTAGCGGGAAAAGGGAGACCCAGTACTTC. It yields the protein CASRSLWTSGKRETQYF.